The present T cell receptor (beta chain) was sequenced within a study of CD8+ T cells in alopecia areata. RNA was isolated and reverse transcribed to cDNA, the sequencing template. Sequenced by immunoSEQ multiplex PCR; TCRdb stores in-frame clones only, minus some. Among approximately 110,000 clones listed, 56% were seen once. Stated treatment: oral pan-JAK inhibitor, 5-10 mg twice daily. The investigators collected lesional scalp punch biopsies and peripheral blood from alopecia areata patients. The germline CDR1 and CDR2 sequences are KGHSH and LQKENI. V trimming: 5 bases; J trimming: 3 bases; junction bases outside the gene matches: 10. This CDR3 is 15 amino acids long.

The chain employs TRBV18 and TRBJ2-7, with TRBD1 matching over 7 bases. The sequence came from a human donor with alopecia areata. The material was CD4+ T cells sorted from blood, obtained at week 24, from a patient treated with tofacitinib. The CDR3, as DNA: TGTGCCAGCTCATCCAGCCCCGACAGGGTCTACGAGCAGTACTTC. Protein: CASSSSPDRVYEQYF.